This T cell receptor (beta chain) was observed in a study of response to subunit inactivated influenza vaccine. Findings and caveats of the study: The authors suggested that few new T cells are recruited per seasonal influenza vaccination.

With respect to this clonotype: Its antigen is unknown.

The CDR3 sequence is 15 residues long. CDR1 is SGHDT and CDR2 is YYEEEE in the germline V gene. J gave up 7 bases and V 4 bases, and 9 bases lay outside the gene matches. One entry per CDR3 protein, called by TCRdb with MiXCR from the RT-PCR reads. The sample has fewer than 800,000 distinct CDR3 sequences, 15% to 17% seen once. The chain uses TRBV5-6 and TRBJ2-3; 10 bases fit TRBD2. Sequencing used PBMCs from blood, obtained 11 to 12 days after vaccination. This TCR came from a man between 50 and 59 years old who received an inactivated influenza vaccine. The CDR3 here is CASSPLAGAENTQYF. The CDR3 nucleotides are TGTGCCAGCAGCCCCCTAGCGGGGGCCGAGAATACGCAGTATTTT.